This section outlines one TCR beta chain sequence together with its context. The target antigen is unknown. The sample is drawn from a study of shared clonotypes between healthy human individuals. The assay was immunoSEQ multiplex PCR, and TCRdb's table has in-frame clones only and misses some. The table includes millions of clones, 90% to 95% detected once. The trim removed 3 bases at V and 10 bases at J, leaving 4 bases unmatched. This CDR3 region has 14 residues. Germline-derived CDR1 and CDR2 are SGHNT and YYREEE (reference sequence). General study findings and limits: On the whole, naive subsets had larger estimated richness than memory subsets had. Investigators collected only blood, and repertoires in tissues likely differ. Sharing across four donors was highest in naive CD4 (about 5%) and lowest in memory CD8 (roughly 0.4%).

The sequencing input was naive CD4+ T cells sorted from blood. As to subset: CD45RA+ positively selected. The clonotype was recovered from a man between 18 and 35 years old in good health. The chain uses TRBV5-4 and TRBJ1-6, with TRBD1 matching 10 bases. The CDR3 sequence: CASSYDRGRSPLHF. The CDR3 nucleotides are TGTGCCAGCAGCTACGACAGGGGGCGGTCACCCCTCCACTTT.